This TCR beta chain was documented in a study of graft-versus-host responses after intestinal transplantation. Overall study context: Induction using anti-thymocyte globulin, followed by tacrolimus and steroids for roughly 3 years, was given to all recipients.

This CDR3 is built from 13 residues. Trimming left V 1 base short and J 1 base short, with 4 bases between. Germline-derived CDR1 and CDR2 are SGHVS and FQNEAQ. This table comes from immunoSEQ multiplex PCR, and its TCRdb copy is limited to in-frame clones, with some not included. The data contain over 60,000 clones, around 90% of them seen just once; the ten biggest clones take up approximately 1.7%. Lymphocytes from graft epithelium and lamina propria were isolated. This sequence originates from a human patient who received an intestinal transplant, so some T cells may come from the graft donor. This sample comprised ileum tissue, obtained about 350 days after transplant. V usage is TRBV7-8 and J usage is TRBJ1-1; D gene ambiguous. As DNA, the CDR3 is TGTGCCAGCAGCTTAGGAAAGAACACTGAAGCTTTCTTT. Encoded protein: CASSLGKNTEAFF.